This T cell receptor (beta chain) was recorded in a study of cytomegalovirus exposure and HLA in healthy donors. Sequencing used immunoSEQ multiplex PCR; TCRdb keeps in-frame clones, though not all of them. Found here are approximately 150,000 clones, just under 85% of them singletons; the top ten hold under 2.5%. A remark on this clone: No antigen is known for it.

Germline V gives CDR1 LNHDA, CDR2 SQIVND (reference sequence). The CDR3 totals 23 residues. V lost 4 bases, J lost 10 bases, and 37 bases stayed unmatched. General study points: The study labeled 150 to 200 TCR beta chains cytomegalovirus-associated. Confirmation was obtained in vitro that three CMV-associated chains are specific for CMV antigens.

This receptor was taken from a man aged 25-40 years in good health and CMV-seropositive. The sample consisted of PBMCs. The chain joins TRBV19 to TRBJ2-1; TRBD1 matches 7 bases. The CDR3 bases are TGTGCCAGTAGTACACGTCCCGGGACAGTTATGAGTGGGAGTCCGAACCGAGGAGTGGAGCAGTTCTTC. Amino acid sequence: CASSTRPGTVMSGSPNRGVEQFF.